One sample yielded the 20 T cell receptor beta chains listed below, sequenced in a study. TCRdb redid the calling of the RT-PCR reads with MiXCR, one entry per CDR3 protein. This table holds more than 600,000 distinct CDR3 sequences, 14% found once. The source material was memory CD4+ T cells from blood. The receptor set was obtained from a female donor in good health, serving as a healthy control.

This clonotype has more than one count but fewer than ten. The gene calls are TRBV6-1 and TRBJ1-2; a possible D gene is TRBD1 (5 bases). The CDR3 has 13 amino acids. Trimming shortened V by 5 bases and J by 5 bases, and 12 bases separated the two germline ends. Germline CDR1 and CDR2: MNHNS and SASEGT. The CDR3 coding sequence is TGTGCCAGCAGTAAGACCCCAGGGTATGGCTACACCTTC. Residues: CASSKTPGYGYTF.

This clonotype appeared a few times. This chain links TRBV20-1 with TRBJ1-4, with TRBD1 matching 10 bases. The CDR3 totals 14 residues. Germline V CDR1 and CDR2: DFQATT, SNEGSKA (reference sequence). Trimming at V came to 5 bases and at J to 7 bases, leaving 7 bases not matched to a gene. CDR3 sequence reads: CSAAFGTGAEKLFF. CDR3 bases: TGCAGTGCTGCCTTCGGGACAGGGGCTGAAAAACTGTTTTTT.

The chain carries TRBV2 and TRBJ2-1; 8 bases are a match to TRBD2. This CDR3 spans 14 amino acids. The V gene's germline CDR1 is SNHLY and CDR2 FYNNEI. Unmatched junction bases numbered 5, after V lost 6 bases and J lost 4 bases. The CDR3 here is CASSATSVYNEQFF. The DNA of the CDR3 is TGTGCCAGCAGCGCGACTAGCGTGTACAATGAGCAGTTCTTC.

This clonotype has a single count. The CDR3 loop is CASKLRECNEQFF. DNA of the CDR3: TGTGCCAGCAAACTGAGGGAATGCAATGAGCAGTTCTTC. The chain joins TRBV12-3 or TRBV12-4 to TRBJ2-1; possibly TRBD2 for D (5 bases). With 7 bases removed from V and 6 bases from J, the gap between germline ends came to 13 bases. The CDR3 totals 13 residues.

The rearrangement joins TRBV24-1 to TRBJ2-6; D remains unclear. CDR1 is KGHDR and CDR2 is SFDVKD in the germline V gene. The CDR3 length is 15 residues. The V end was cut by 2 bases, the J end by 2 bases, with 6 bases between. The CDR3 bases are TGTGCCACCAGTGATTCGGGCGCTGGGGCCAACGTCCTGACTTTC. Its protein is CATSDSGAGANVLTF.

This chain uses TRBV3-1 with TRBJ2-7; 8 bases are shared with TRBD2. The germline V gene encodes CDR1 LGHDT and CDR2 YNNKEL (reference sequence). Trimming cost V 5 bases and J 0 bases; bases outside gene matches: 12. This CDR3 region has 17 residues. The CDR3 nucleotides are TGTGCCAGCAGCACCAAGGGATCGGGAGGGATCTCCTACGAGCAGTACTTC. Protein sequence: CASSTKGSGGISYEQYF.

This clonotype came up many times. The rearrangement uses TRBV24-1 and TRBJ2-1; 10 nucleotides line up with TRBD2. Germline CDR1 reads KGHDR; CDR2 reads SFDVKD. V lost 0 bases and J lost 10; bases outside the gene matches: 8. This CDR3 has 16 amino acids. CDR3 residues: CATSDLKREGRHEQFF. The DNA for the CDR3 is TGTGCCACCAGTGATTTGAAGCGGGAGGGCCGGCACGAGCAGTTCTTC.

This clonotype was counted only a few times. This chain's CDR3 is CASRGQGVGEQFF. The DNA for the CDR3 is TGTGCCAGCCGCGGACAGGGGGTGGGGGAGCAGTTCTTC. The rearrangement uses TRBV28 and TRBJ2-1, with 10 bases aligning to TRBD1. Germline V CDR1 and CDR2: MDHEN, SYDVKM. Trimming removed 8 bases from V and 10 bases from J; junction bases left unmatched: 8. The CDR3 consists of 13 residues.

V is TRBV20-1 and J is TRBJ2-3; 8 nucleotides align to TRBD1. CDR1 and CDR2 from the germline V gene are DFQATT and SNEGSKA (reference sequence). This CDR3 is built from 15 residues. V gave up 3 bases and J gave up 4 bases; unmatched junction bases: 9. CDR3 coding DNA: TGCAGTGCTAGTGACCGACAGGGGAGTCCAGATACGCAGTATTTT. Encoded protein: CSASDRQGSPDTQYF.

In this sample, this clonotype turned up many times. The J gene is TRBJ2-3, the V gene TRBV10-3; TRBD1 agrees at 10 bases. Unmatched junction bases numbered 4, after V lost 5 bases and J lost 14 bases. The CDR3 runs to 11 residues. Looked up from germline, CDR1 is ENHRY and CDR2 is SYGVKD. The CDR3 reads CAISPGQGWYF. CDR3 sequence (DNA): TGTGCCATCAGTCCGGGACAGGGGTGGTATTTT.

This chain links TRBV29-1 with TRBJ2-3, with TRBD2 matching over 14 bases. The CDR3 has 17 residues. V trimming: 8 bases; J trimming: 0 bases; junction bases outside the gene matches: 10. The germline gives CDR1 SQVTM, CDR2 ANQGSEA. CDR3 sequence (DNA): TGCAGCTTGGGGGGACTAGCGGGAGCCGATAGCACAGATACGCAGTATTTT. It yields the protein CSLGGLAGADSTDTQYF.

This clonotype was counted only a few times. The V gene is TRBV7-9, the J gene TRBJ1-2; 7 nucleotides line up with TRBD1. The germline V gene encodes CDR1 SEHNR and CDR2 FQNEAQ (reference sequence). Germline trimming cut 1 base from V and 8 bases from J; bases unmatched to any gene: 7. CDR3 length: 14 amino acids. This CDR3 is CASSLGTGVGGYTF. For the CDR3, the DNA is TGTGCCAGCAGCTTAGGCACAGGGGTTGGAGGCTACACCTTC.

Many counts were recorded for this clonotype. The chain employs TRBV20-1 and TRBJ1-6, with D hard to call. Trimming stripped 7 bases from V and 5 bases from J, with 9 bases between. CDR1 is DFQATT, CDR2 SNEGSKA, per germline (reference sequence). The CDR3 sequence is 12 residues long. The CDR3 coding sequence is TGCAGTGTCCGTGGCAATAATTCACCCCTCCACTTT. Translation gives CSVRGNNSPLHF.

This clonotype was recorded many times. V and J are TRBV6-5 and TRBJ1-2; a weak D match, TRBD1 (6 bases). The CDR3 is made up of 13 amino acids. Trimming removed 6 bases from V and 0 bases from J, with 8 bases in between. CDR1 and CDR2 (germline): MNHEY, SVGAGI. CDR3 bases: TGTGCCAGCAGCAGGACAGCTAACTATGGCTACACCTTC. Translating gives CASSRTANYGYTF.

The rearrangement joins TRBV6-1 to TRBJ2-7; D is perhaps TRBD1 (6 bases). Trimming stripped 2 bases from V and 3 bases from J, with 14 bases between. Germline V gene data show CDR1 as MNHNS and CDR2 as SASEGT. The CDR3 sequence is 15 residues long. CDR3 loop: CASSERTEQHYEQYF. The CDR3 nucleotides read TGTGCCAGCAGTGAAAGGACAGAACAACACTACGAGCAGTACTTC.

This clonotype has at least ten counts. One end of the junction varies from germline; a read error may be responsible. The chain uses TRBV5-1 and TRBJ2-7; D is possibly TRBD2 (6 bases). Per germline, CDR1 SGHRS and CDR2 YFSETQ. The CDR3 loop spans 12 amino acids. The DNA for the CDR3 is TGCGCCAGCAGCCTCGGCCCCCGGGAGCAATACTTC. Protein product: CASSLGPREQYF. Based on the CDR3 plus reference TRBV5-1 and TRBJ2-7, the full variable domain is KAGVTQTPRYLIKTRGQQVTLSCSPISGHRSVSWYQQTPGQGLQFLFEYFSETQRNKGNFPGRFSGRQFSNSRSEMNVSTLELGDSALYLCASSLGPREQYFGPGTRLTVT.

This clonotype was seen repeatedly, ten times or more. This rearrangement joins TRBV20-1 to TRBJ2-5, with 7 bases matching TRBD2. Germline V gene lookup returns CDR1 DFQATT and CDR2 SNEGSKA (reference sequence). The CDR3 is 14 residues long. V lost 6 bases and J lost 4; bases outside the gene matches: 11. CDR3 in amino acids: CSAISGMGTETQYF. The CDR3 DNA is TGCAGTGCCATCAGCGGGATGGGTACAGAGACCCAGTACTTC.

This CDR3 reads CASRINSGTSGGKLFF. DNA for the CDR3: TGTGCCAGCAGGATTAACTCCGGGACCTCCGGTGGAAAACTGTTTTTT. The chain has TRBV7-2 and TRBJ1-4, with a weak D call TRBD1 (5 bases). This CDR3 comprises 16 residues. Trimming took 6 bases from V and 10 from J, leaving 24 bases between them. Germline CDR1 and CDR2: SGHTA and FQGNSA.

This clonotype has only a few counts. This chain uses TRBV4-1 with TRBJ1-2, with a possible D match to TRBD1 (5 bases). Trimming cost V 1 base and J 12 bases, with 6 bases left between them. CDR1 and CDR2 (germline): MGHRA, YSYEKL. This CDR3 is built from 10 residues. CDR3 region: CASSQAQDTF. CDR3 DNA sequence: TGCGCCAGCAGCCAAGCACAGGACACCTTC.

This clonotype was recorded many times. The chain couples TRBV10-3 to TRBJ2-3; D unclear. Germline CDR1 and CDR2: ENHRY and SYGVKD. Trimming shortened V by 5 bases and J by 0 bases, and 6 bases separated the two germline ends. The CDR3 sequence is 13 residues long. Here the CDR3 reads CAISTTSTDTQYF. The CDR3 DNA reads TGTGCCATCAGTACCACCAGCACAGATACGCAGTATTTT.